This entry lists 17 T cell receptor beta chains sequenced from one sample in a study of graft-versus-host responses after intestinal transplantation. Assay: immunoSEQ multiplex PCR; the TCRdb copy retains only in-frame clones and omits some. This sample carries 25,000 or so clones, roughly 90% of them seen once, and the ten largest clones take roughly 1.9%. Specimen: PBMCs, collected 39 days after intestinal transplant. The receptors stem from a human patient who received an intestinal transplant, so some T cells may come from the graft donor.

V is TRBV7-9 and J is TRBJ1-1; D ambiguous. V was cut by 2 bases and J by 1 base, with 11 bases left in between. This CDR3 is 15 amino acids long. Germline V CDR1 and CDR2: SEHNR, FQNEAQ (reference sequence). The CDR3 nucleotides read TGTGCCAGCAGCTTAACCCCTTGGGGGAACACTGAAGCTTTCTTT. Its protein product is CASSLTPWGNTEAFF.

The CDR3 nucleotides are TGCGCCAGCAGCTCCCGTCTAGCGGGAGCCCACTACAATGAGCAGTTCTTC. Translation: CASSSRLAGAHYNEQFF. V and J are TRBV5-1 and TRBJ2-1; 10 bases align to TRBD2. CDR3 length: 17 residues. Germline V CDR1 and CDR2: SGHRS, YFSETQ. V shed 3 bases and J 3 bases; nucleotides not matched to a gene: 9.

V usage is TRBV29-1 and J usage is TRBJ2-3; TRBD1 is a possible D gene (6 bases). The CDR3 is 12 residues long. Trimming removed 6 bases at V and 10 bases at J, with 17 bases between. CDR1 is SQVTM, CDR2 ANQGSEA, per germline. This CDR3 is CSVNSRGSPQYF. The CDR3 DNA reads TGCAGCGTCAATTCCAGGGGATCCCCGCAGTATTTT.

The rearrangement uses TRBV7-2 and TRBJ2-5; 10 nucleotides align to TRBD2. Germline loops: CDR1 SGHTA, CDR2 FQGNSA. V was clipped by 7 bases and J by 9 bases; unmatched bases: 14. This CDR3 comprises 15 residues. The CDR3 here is CASTRGAGGGKSQYF. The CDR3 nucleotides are TGTGCCAGCACCCGGGGAGCGGGAGGGGGGAAGTCCCAGTACTTC.

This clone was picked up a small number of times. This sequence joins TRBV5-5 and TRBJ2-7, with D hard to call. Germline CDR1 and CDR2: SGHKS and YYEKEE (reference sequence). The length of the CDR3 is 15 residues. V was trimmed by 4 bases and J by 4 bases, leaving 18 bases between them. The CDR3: CASSRLARQTYEQYF. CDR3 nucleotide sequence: TGTGCCAGCAGCCGACTTGCCCGACAAACGTACGAGCAGTACTTC.

The CDR3 coding sequence is TGTGCCAGCAGCCCTAGATCTGGGACCGACTATGGCTACACCTTC. Its protein is CASSPRSGTDYGYTF. The genes are TRBV9 and TRBJ1-2, with a tentative D call TRBD1 (5 bases). Trimming shortened V by 4 bases and J by 3 bases, and 16 bases separated the two germline ends. CDR3 length equals 15 residues. CDR1 is SGDLS and CDR2 is YYNGEE in the germline V gene.

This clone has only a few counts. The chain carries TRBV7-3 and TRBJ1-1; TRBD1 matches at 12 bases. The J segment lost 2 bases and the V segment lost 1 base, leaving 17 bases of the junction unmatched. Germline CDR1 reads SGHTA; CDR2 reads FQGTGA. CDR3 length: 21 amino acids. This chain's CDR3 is CASSLKGRAGTGGVLNTEAFF. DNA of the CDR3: TGTGCCAGCAGCTTAAAAGGCAGAGCCGGGACAGGGGGCGTTTTAAACACTGAAGCTTTCTTT.

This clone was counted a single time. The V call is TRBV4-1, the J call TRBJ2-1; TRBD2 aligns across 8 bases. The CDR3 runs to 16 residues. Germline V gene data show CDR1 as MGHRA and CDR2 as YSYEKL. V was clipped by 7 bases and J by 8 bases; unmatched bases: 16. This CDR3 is CASTPGWTGGGYEQFF. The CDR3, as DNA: TGCGCCAGCACCCCCGGTTGGACGGGAGGGGGATATGAGCAGTTCTTC.

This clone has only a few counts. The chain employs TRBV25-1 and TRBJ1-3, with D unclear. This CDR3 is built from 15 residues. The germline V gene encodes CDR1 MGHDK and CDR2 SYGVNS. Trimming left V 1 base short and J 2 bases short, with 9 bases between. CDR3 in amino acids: CASSEWRAPGNTIYF. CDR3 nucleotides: TGTGCCAGCAGTGAATGGAGGGCCCCTGGAAACACCATATATTTT.

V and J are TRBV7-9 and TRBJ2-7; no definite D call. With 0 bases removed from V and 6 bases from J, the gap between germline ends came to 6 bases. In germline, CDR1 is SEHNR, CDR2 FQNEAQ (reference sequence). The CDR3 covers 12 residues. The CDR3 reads CASSLAGFEQYF. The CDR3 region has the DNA TGTGCCAGCAGCTTAGCAGGTTTCGAGCAGTACTTC. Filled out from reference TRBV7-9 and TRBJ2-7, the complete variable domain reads DTGVSQNPRHKITKRGQNVTFRCDPISEHNRLYWYRQTLGQGPEFLTYFQNEAQLEKSRLLSDRFSAERPKGSFSTLEIQRTEQGDSAMYLCASSLAGFEQYFGPGTRLTVT.

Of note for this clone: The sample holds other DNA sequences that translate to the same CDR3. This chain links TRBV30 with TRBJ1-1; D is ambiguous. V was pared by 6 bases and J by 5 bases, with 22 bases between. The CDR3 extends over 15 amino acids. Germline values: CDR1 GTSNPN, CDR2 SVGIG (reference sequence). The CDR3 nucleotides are TGTGCCTGCACCTCACCGCAGACCCTGTCGACTGAAGCTTTCTTT. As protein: CACTSPQTLSTEAFF.

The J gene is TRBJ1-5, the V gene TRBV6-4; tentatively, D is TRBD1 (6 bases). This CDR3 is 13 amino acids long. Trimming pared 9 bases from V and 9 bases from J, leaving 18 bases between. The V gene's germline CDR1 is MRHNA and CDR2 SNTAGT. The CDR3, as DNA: TGTGCCAGGCAGGGACATCCCAGGGGGCCCCAGCATTTT. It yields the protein CARQGHPRGPQHF.

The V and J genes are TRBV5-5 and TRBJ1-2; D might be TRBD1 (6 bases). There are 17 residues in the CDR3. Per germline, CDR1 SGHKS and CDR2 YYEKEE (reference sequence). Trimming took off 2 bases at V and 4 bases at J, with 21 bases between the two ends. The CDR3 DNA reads TGTGCCAGCAGCTTCTCCTTCAAATCAGGGGTTTTCTATGGCTACACCTTC. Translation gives CASSFSFKSGVFYGYTF.

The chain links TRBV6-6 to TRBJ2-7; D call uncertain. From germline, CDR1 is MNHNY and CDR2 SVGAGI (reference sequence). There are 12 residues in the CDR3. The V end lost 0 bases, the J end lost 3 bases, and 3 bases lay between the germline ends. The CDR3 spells CASSYSNYEQYF. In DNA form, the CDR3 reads TGTGCCAGCAGTTACTCAAACTACGAGCAGTACTTC.

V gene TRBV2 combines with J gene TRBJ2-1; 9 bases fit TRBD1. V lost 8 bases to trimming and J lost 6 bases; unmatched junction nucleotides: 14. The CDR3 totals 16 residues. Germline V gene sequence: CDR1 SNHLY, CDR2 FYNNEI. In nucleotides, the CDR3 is TGTGCCAGCTACACACCGGGACAGGGACCCCTCAATGAGCAGTTCTTC. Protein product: CASYTPGQGPLNEQFF.

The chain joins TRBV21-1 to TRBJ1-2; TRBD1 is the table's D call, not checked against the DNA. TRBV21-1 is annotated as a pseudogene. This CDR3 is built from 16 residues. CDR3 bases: TGTGCCAGCAGCCCCTCGACGACAGGAACTAACTATGGCTACACCTTC. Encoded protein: CASSPSTTGTNYGYTF.

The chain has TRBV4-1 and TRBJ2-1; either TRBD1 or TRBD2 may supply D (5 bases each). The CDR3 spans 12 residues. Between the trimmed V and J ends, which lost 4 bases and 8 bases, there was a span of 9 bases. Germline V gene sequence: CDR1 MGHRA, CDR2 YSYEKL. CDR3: CASSPVGDEQFF. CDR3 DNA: TGCGCCAGCAGCCCGGTGGGGGATGAGCAGTTCTTC.